The 11 T cell receptor beta chains below were found in one sample sequenced in a study of metastatic and nonmetastatic thyroid tumors. Each patient came to thyroid surgery without any prior treatment (of any kind). TCRdb recomputed clones from the PCR reads via MiXCR. The table includes about 25,000 clones, 10% to 15% detected once. Material for sequencing was blood. Source of these receptors: a female donor with papillary thyroid cancer or a benign thyroid nodule (not recorded which). Some clones in this sample may be carry-over from other donors' samples.

This clone was counted ten times or more. The rearrangement links TRBV4-1 to TRBJ2-3, with D uncertain. The V end was cut by 3 bases, the J end by 10 bases, with 11 bases between. The CDR3 runs to 12 residues. Germline V gene lookup returns CDR1 MGHRA and CDR2 YSYEKL. The CDR3 DNA reads as TGCGCCAGCAGCCAGGCCCCGGGTCCGCAGTATTTT. Amino acid sequence: CASSQAPGPQYF.

This clone was recorded at least ten times. The chain has TRBV10-3 and TRBJ2-3; 14 positions match TRBD2. Germline CDR1 is ENHRY and CDR2 is SYGVKD. V gave up 8 bases and J gave up 3 bases; unmatched junction bases: 4. The CDR3 runs to 15 residues. CDR3 protein: CAIGGLAGATDTQYF. DNA for the CDR3: TGTGCCATCGGGGGACTAGCGGGAGCGACAGATACGCAGTATTTT.

At least ten counts were recorded for this clone. The V and J genes are TRBV29-1 and TRBJ2-5; 8 positions agree with TRBD2. The CDR3 length is 13 residues. J was trimmed by 2 bases and V by 6 bases; bases with no gene match: 5. Germline lookup yields CDR1 SQVTM and CDR2 ANQGSEA. The CDR3 nucleotides read TGCAGCGTACAGACTAGCGAACAAGAGACCCAGTACTTC. This encodes CSVQTSEQETQYF.

This clone came up many times. CDR3: CASSPSGGVYYGYTF. The DNA of the CDR3 is TGTGCCAGCAGCCCATCCGGAGGCGTTTATTATGGCTACACCTTC. The chain recombines TRBV7-9 with TRBJ1-2; no clear D gene. CDR1 and CDR2 from the germline V gene are SEHNR and FQNEAQ (reference sequence). V was shortened by 5 bases and J by 5 bases, with 18 bases between the two germline ends. This CDR3 comprises 15 residues.

At least ten counts were recorded for this clone. The rearrangement joins TRBV5-6 to TRBJ2-3; no firm D call. The germline CDR1 and CDR2 sequences are SGHDT and YYEEEE. The germline V and J ends were trimmed by 4 bases and 6 bases, with 12 bases remaining between them. The CDR3 consists of 13 residues. The CDR3 nucleotides read TGTGCCAGCAGCGCGCGCGCCGGGGATACGCAGTATTTT. Translating it yields CASSARAGDTQYF.

There are many counts of this clone. The chain combines TRBV7-9 with TRBJ1-2, with 8 bases aligning to TRBD1. The CDR3 contains 14 residues. Germline V gene sequence: CDR1 SEHNR, CDR2 FQNEAQ (reference sequence). V shed 5 bases, J shed 8 bases, and the junction held 10 bases outside the gene matches. The CDR3 loop reads CASSPRDRSWGYTF. DNA for the CDR3: TGTGCCAGCAGCCCGCGGGACAGGTCCTGGGGCTACACCTTC.

In its sample, this clone was seen many times. The rearrangement joins TRBV15 to TRBJ2-5; 8 nucleotides agree with TRBD2. J gave up 1 base and V 3 bases, and 4 bases lay outside the gene matches. The CDR3 totals 15 residues. From germline, CDR1 is LNHNV and CDR2 YYDKDF (reference sequence). This chain's CDR3 is CATSSGGRLQETQYF. The CDR3 nucleotides read TGTGCCACCAGCAGCGGCGGGAGGCTCCAAGAGACCCAGTACTTC. The full variable domain, completed using reference TRBV15 and TRBJ2-5, is DAMVIQNPRYQVTQFGKPVTLSCSQTLNHNVMYWYQQKSSQAPKLLFHYYDKDFNNEADTPDNFQSRRPNTSFCFLDIRSPGLGDTAMYLCATSSGGRLQETQYFGPGTRLLVL.

This clone has ten or more counts. Other DNA sequences in this specimen translate into the identical CDR3. V gene TRBV2 combines with J gene TRBJ2-3, with TRBD1 matching over 9 bases. The V gene end was trimmed by 2 bases and the J gene end by 3 bases; junction bases not matched to a gene: 3. This CDR3 contains 15 residues. Germline CDR1 and CDR2: SNHLY and FYNNEI. The CDR3 DNA reads TGTGCCAGCAGTGAATGGACAGGGGTAACAGATACGCAGTATTTT. It codes for CASSEWTGVTDTQYF.

This clone showed up many times. The chain links TRBV15 to TRBJ1-2; 10 nucleotides agree with TRBD1. CDR3 length: 15 residues. From germline, CDR1 is LNHNV and CDR2 YYDKDF (reference sequence). The V and J ends lost 0 bases and 6 bases, in that order; junction bases with no gene match: 4. The CDR3 sequence: CATSRDRQGANGYTF. For the CDR3, the DNA is TGTGCCACCAGCAGAGATCGACAGGGGGCGAATGGCTACACCTTC.

This clone has a count of ten or more. The chain couples TRBV10-3 to TRBJ1-1, with TRBD1 identical over 10 bases. The J segment lost 0 bases and the V segment lost 9 bases, leaving 13 bases of the junction unmatched. CDR1 and CDR2 (germline): ENHRY, SYGVKD. This CDR3 is built from 17 residues. The CDR3 nucleotides are TGTGCCATAAATCCCGGGACAGGGGCCGGGTTGAACACTGAAGCTTTCTTT. The encoded protein is CAINPGTGAGLNTEAFF.

This clone was observed many times. The genes are TRBV19 and TRBJ2-5; D is ambiguous. There are 13 residues in the CDR3. The germline V gene encodes CDR1 LNHDA and CDR2 SQIVND (reference sequence). V lost 4 bases to trimming and J lost 0 bases, with 6 bases between them. CDR3 amino acids: CASSTSDQETQYF. CDR3 in DNA: TGTGCCAGTAGTACCAGTGACCAAGAGACCCAGTACTTC.